Following are 17 T cell receptor beta chains from one sample sequenced in a study of T cell repertoires in cytomegalovirus infection (dated by TCRdb to about 2019). Their cognate antigens are unknown. Sequenced on an Illumina HiSeq 1500. In TCRdb, the public reads were trimmed at Q25 with fastp and aligned with MiXCR, with productive beta chains retained. Under each unique CDR3 protein, matching rows form one entry showing the most common genes and DNA. In all, the sample holds around 800,000 distinct CDR3 sequences, and approximately 32% of those were seen once. The ten largest account for roughly 12% of the sample. The sample's treatment or condition label, decoded: in vitro stimulation with specific CMV peptide epitopes to enrich CMV-specific T cells. This sample comprised cultured CD8+ T cells from PBMCs, obtained from culture after CMV antigen stimulation. The receptors come from a human donor in good health (CMV status not recorded). Some clones in this sample may be carry-over from other donors' samples.

This chain uses TRBV7-9 with TRBJ2-7, with 7 bases matching TRBD1. Per the germline V gene, CDR1 is SEHNR and CDR2 is FQNEAQ (reference sequence). The CDR3 covers 15 residues. The V gene end was trimmed by 3 bases and the J gene end by 5 bases; junction bases not matched to a gene: 10. CDR3 DNA: TGTGCCAGCAGCTTCTCCGAGACAGGGTTGGACGAGCAGTACTTC. It encodes CASSFSETGLDEQYF.

The table lists this clonotype with a few counts. This sequence joins TRBV2 and TRBJ2-1; TRBD2 might be the D (5 bases). The germline V and J ends were trimmed by 2 bases and 10 bases, with 6 bases remaining between them. Germline V lookup: CDR1 SNHLY, CDR2 FYNNEI. CDR3 length equals 11 residues. CDR3 sequence reads: CASSETGEQFF. The CDR3 nucleotides are TGTGCCAGCAGTGAAACGGGGGAGCAGTTCTTC. Supplemented by reference TRBV2 and TRBJ2-1, the full variable domain reads EPEVTQTPSHQVTQMGQEVILRCVPISNHLYFYWYRQILGQKVEFLVSFYNNEISEKSEIFDDQFSVERPDGSNFTLKIRSTKLEDSAMYFCASSETGEQFFGPGTRLTVL.

This chain links TRBV6-6 with TRBJ1-4; maybe TRBD1 (5 bases). Germline assignment: CDR1 MNHNY and CDR2 SVGAGI (reference sequence). The ends were cut back, 5 bases at V and 0 bases at J, with 13 bases in the middle. The CDR3 has 16 amino acids. The CDR3 sequence: CASSRRQGPTNEKLFF. The CDR3 nucleotides are TGTGCCAGCAGTCGAAGGCAGGGACCAACTAATGAAAAACTGTTTTTT.

This chain joins TRBV4-1 and TRBJ2-7; a weak D match, TRBD1 (7 bases). Trimming pared 0 bases from V and 5 bases from J, leaving 14 bases between. CDR1 and CDR2 (germline): MGHRA, YSYEKL. The CDR3 totals 15 residues. The CDR3 reads CASSQDRRGRNEQYV. As DNA, the CDR3 is TGCGCCAGCAGCCAAGATCGGAGGGGGCGAAACGAGCAGTACGTC.

This clonotype turned up a few times. V is TRBV6-6 and J is TRBJ1-1; D may be TRBD1 (6 bases). Deletions cut 11 bases from V and 1 base from J, with 23 bases between. CDR3 size: 16 residues. Germline CDR1 is MNHNY and CDR2 is SVGAGI (reference sequence). Here the CDR3 reads CALQPPQGQQNTEAFF. CDR3 nucleotide sequence: TGTGCCCTCCAACCGCCCCAAGGACAGCAGAACACTGAAGCTTTCTTT.

This rearrangement joins TRBV6-5 to TRBJ2-2, with TRBD2 matching over 14 bases. Germline V gene lookup returns CDR1 MNHEY and CDR2 SVGAGI. CDR3 length: 18 residues. V lost 3 bases and J lost 5; bases outside the gene matches: 8. CDR3 nucleotide sequence: TGTGCCAGCAGTTATAGGACTAGCGGGGGGTCTCCTACCGGGGAGCTGTTTTTT. It is translated as CASSYRTSGGSPTGELFF.

There are a few counts of this clonotype. The chain combines TRBV6-1 with TRBJ2-7, with D unresolved. Germline V gene lookup returns CDR1 MNHNS and CDR2 SASEGT. The CDR3 is 13 amino acids. The V end lost 2 bases, the J end lost 2 bases, and 7 bases lay between the germline ends. In DNA, the CDR3 is TGTGCCAGCAGTGAATCGGATGCCTACGAGCAGTACGTC. Protein: CASSESDAYEQYV.

The V call is TRBV7-9, the J call TRBJ1-2; 9 nucleotides line up with TRBD1. The CDR3 is 14 residues long. V trimming: 5 bases; J trimming: 7 bases; junction bases outside the gene matches: 8. Germline V gene sequence: CDR1 SEHNR, CDR2 FQNEAQ (reference sequence). The CDR3 DNA reads TGTGCCAGCAGCCCGCCGGGACAGGGTGGTGGCTACACCTTC. Protein sequence: CASSPPGQGGGYTF.

As to this clonotype: An end of the junction does not agree with germline; a read error may underlie this. DNA of the CDR3: TGCTTAATATCCCGGTCGGGACAGGACCTAAACACTGAAGCTTTCTTT. The encoded protein is CLISRSGQDLNTEAFF. The V gene is TRBV6-5, the J gene TRBJ1-1; 8 bases align to TRBD1. The CDR3 has 16 residues. Germline values: CDR1 MNHEY, CDR2 SVGAGI.

This sequence joins TRBV12-3 or TRBV12-4 and TRBJ1-5; a weak D match, TRBD1 (6 bases). Trimming removed 7 bases at V and 0 bases at J, with 16 bases between. The CDR3 loop spans 16 amino acids. DNA for the CDR3: TGTGCCAGCACGAAATCCGGGACAAATAGCAATCAGCCCCAGCATTTT. Protein product: CASTKSGTNSNQPQHF.

Ten or more counts support this clonotype. The chain couples TRBV7-6 to TRBJ2-3; weak D call: TRBD1 (6 bases). The CDR3 length is 13 residues. The germline CDR1 and CDR2 sequences are SGHVS and FNYEAQ. Trimming shortened V by 5 bases and J by 11 bases, and 17 bases separated the two germline ends. CDR3 protein: CASSPARGHGQYF. CDR3 nucleotide sequence: TGTGCCAGCAGCCCGGCCAGGGGACATGGGCAGTATTTT.

V gene TRBV6-1 combines with J gene TRBJ1-5, with D hard to call. V was shortened by 4 bases and J by 6 bases, with 13 bases between the two germline ends. The germline CDR1 and CDR2 sequences are MNHNS and SASEGT. The CDR3 length is 14 residues. DNA for the CDR3: TGTGCCAGCAGTGGCGGGGATTTGGGTCAGCCCCAGCATTTT. Translated: CASSGGDLGQPQHF.

This clonotype was seen many times. This rearrangement joins TRBV4-1 to TRBJ2-2; tentative D call: TRBD2 (5 bases). Trimming stripped 7 bases from V and 5 bases from J, with 17 bases between. The germline V gene has CDR1 MGHRA and CDR2 YSYEKL. The CDR3 contains 15 residues. CDR3 sequence: CASTPLRGGTGELFF. The CDR3 DNA sequence: TGCGCCAGCACCCCCCTCCGGGGTGGAACCGGGGAGCTGTTTTTT.

This clonotype was counted at least ten times. The chain carries TRBV7-8 and TRBJ1-5, with 8 bases lining up with TRBD1. CDR1 and CDR2 (germline): SGHVS, FQNEAQ. There are 14 residues in the CDR3. With 4 bases clipped from V and 9 bases from J, the junction kept 8 bases outside the gene matches. CDR3 residues: CASSSTGAKGPQHF. The CDR3 nucleotides read TGTGCCAGCAGCTCGACAGGGGCCAAGGGGCCCCAGCATTTT.

The sample holds a few counts of this clonotype. The CDR3 region has the DNA TGTGCCAGCAGCTATATGTCGGGGACAGGGGATGAAAAACTGTTTTTT. It yields the protein CASSYMSGTGDEKLFF. This rearrangement joins TRBV11-2 to TRBJ1-4; TRBD1 aligns across 10 bases. The length of the CDR3 is 16 residues. The germline gives CDR1 SGHAT, CDR2 FQNNGV. The V gene end was trimmed by 4 bases and the J gene end by 6 bases; junction bases not matched to a gene: 8.

The sample holds one count of this clonotype. The J gene is TRBJ1-5, the V gene TRBV6-6; 10 nucleotides agree with TRBD1. Germline loops: CDR1 MNHNY, CDR2 SVGAGI (reference sequence). V trimming: 10 bases; J trimming: 0 bases; junction bases outside the gene matches: 18. The CDR3 loop spans 19 amino acids. Here the CDR3 reads CATHPRDRGLGYSNQPQHF. In DNA form, the CDR3 reads TGTGCCACCCATCCCCGGGACAGGGGTTTAGGTTATAGCAATCAGCCCCAGCATTTT.

This clonotype was picked up a small number of times. The CDR3 is CASSSGQGDNEQFF. The CDR3 DNA reads as TGTGCCAGCAGCTCAGGACAGGGGGACAATGAGCAGTTCTTC. This chain links TRBV7-3 with TRBJ2-1; the match to TRBD1 covers 10 bases. The CDR3 is 14 residues long. The trim removed 4 bases at V and 5 bases at J, leaving 2 bases unmatched. Per the germline V gene, CDR1 is SGHTA and CDR2 is FQGTGA.